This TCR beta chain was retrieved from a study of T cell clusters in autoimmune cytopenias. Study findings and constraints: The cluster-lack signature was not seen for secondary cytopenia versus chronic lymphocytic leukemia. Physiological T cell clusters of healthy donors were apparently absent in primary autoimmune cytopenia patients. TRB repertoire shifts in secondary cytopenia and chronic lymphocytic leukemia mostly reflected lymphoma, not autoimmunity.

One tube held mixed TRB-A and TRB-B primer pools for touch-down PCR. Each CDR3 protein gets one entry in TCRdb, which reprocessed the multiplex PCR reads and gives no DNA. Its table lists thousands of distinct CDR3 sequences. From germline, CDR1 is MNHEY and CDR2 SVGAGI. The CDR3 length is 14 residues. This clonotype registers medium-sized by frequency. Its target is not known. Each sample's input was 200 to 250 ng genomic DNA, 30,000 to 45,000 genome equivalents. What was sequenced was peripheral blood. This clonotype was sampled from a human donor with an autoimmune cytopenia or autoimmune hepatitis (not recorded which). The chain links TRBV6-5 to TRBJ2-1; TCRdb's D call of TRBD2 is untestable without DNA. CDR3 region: CASRSLGQYNEQFF.